A selection of T cell receptor beta chains follows, all from one sample in a study of a mutant IDH1 vaccine in newly diagnosed glioma. This table comes from immunoSEQ multiplex PCR, and its TCRdb copy is limited to in-frame clones, with some not included. The sample carries tens of thousands of clones, 85% to 90% recorded once. For these receptors, no antigen is known. Sample: PBMCs, taken from a glioma patient whose treatment included an IDH1 peptide vaccine. These receptors all stem from a woman in her forties with glioma. The CDR3 runs from the conserved cysteine through the conserved F or W. The D gene is left open where the match is weak. Clone size, where shown, is once, few, many, or a class for clones that have expanded.

>TRBV19|TRBD2|TRBJ2-7|.
TGTGCCAGTGGAACTAGCGTGTACGAGCAGTACTTC
CASGTSVYEQYF
>TRBV4-1|.|TRBJ2-7|.
TGCGCCAGCAGCCAAGGAACAGTTTTTCCCGAGCAGTACTTC
CASSQGTVFPEQYF
>TRBV11-2|.|TRBJ1-4|.
TGTGCCAGCAGTTCAGACAGGAACGTTGAAAAACTGTTTTTT
CASSSDRNVEKLFF
>TRBV6-5|.|TRBJ2-7|.
TGTGCCAGCAGTTACTCTGGCCCCGCCGGAGAGCAGTACTTC
CASSYSGPAGEQYF
>TRBV30|.|TRBJ2-7|.
TGTGCCTGGAGTGTCGACAGGACCTCCTACGAGCAGTACTTC
CAWSVDRTSYEQYF
>TRBV20-1|.|TRBJ2-1|.
TGCAGTGCTATACCCACCCATGAGCAGTTCTTC
CSAIPTHEQFF
>TRBV23-1|.|TRBJ2-3|.
TGCGCCACGGGGGGCGGGGGAGATATCACAGATACGCAGTATTTT
CATGGGGDITDTQYF
>TRBV7-2|TRBD1|TRBJ1-2|.
TGTGCCAGCAGCTTTACAGGGGCCGATGGCTACACCTTC
CASSFTGADGYTF
>TRBV7-8|.|TRBJ1-1|once
TGTGCCAGCAGCCCCCCCGCCGGATACATGAACACTGAAGCTTTCTTT
CASSPPAGYMNTEAFF
>TRBV7-8|TRBD1|TRBJ2-7|.
TGTGCCAGCAGCCAAAGACAGGGGTACGAGCAGTACTTC
CASSQRQGYEQYF
>TRBV30|TRBD1|TRBJ1-5|.
TGTGCCTGGAGGAGGACAGGGGCTCAGCCCCAGCATTTT
CAWRRTGAQPQHF
>TRBV2|.|TRBJ2-7|.
TGTGCCAGCAGTGAACAGGGGACTACCTACGAGCAGTACTTC
CASSEQGTTYEQYF
>TRBV19|.|TRBJ1-2|.
TGTGCCAGTAGTGTGACAGCTGGTGGCTACACCTTC
CASSVTAGGYTF
>TRBV4-2|.|TRBJ1-1|.
TGTGCCAGCAGCCAAGATTTTTGGAACACTGAAGCTTTCTTT
CASSQDFWNTEAFF
>TRBV2|TRBD1|TRBJ1-2|.
TGTGCCAGCAGCCCTAGGACAGGGGCTTATGGCTACACCTTC
CASSPRTGAYGYTF
>TRBV10-2|.|TRBJ1-1|.
TGCGCCAGCAGCGGACCCGGGGTTCCTGAAGCTTTCTTT
CASSGPGVPEAFF
>TRBV6-5|TRBD1|TRBJ2-7|.
TGTGCCAGCAGTCCGGACAGGGGGAGGTACGAGCAGTACTTC
CASSPDRGRYEQYF